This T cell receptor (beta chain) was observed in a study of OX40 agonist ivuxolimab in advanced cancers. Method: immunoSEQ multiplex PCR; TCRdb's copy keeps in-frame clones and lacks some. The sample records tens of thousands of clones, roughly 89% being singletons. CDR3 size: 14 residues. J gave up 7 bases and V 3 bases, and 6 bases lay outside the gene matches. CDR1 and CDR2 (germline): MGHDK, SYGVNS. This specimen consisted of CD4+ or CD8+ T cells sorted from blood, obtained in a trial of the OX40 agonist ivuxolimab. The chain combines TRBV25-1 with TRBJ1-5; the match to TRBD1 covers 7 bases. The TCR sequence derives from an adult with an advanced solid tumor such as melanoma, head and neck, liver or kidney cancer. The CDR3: CASSDTGDGQPQHF. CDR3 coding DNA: TGTGCCAGCAGTGACACAGGGGATGGACAGCCCCAGCATTTT.